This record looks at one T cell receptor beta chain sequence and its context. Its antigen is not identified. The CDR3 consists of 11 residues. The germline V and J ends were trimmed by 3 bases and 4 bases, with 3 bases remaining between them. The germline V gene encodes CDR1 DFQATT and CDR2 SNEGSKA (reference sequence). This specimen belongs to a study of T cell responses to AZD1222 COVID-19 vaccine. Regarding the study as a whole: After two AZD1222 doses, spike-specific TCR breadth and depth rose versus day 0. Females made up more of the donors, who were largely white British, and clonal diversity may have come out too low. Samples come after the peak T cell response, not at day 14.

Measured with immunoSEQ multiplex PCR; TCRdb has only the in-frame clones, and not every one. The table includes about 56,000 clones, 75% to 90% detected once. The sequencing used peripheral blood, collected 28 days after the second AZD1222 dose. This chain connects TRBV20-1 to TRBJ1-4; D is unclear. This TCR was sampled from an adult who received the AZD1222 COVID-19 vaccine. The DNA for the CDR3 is TGCAGTGCTAGGCGTAATGAAAAACTGTTTTTT. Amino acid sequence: CSARRNEKLFF.